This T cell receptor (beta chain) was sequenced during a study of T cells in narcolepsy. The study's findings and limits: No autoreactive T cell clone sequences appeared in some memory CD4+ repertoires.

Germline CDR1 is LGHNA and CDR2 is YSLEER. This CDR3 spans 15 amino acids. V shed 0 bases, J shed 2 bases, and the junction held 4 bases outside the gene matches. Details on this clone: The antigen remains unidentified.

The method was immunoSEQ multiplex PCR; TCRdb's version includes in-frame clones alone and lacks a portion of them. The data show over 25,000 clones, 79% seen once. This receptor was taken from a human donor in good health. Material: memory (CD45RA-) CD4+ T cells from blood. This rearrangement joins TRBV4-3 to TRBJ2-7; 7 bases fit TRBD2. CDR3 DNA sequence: TGCGCCAGCAGCCAAGATGCGGGGGAGACCTACGAGCAGTACTTC. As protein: CASSQDAGETYEQYF.